This T cell receptor beta chain stems from a study of T cells after yellow fever vaccination. Turning to the study itself: SMART-Seq v4 Ultra Low Input served to prepare low-cell-number fractions. Findings of the study overall: Post-booster repertoires again held most primary-vaccination clones (about 96% CD4, 88% CD8). Weaker overall was a secondary response that nonetheless peaked faster, on day 5 versus 15. Only a small proportion of the clonotypes turned up in both the CD4 and the CD8 compartments, likely arising from convergent recombination.

TCRdb recomputed calls from the 5' RACE reads with MiXCR, one row per CDR3 protein. Of 150,000 to 200,000 distinct CDR3 sequences in the sample, 5.5% to 8% were seen once. Trimming removed 6 bases at V and 2 bases at J, with 10 bases between. The CDR3 runs to 13 residues. From germline, CDR1 is SGHTA and CDR2 FQGNSA. On this clonotype itself: Its specificity is not known.

This chain uses TRBV7-2 with TRBJ1-1; no clear D gene. This specimen consisted of CD4+ T cells sorted from PBMCs, obtained on the day of the first yellow fever vaccination. The TCR sequence derives from a man aged 18 to 29 who received the YFV17D yellow fever vaccine. In DNA, the CDR3 is TGTGCCAGCAGATGGGAGTTAAACACTGAAGCTTTCTTT. It codes for CASRWELNTEAFF.